This TCR beta chain was identified during a study of blood T cell repertoires in COVID-19 (dated by TCRdb to the early 2020s). Concerning the study at large: Samples covering the acute and convalescent phases of COVID-19 were provided by collaborators in the United States, Italy and Spain. The prospective study material was composed of cDNA or gDNA derived from T cells, B-cell-depleted T cells, or PBMCs. Deeply sampled blood TCRbeta repertoires from subjects exposed to, actively infected with, or recovered from COVID-19 were included in the dataset. The repertoires were released in a freely available public database meant as a resource for research on the immune response to SARS-CoV-2. Samples came from the ongoing ImmuneRACE study (first 160 participants) plus 1,254 subjects from 6 global collaborators. Sample metadata almost always included a de-identified subject ID, COVID-19 status, age in years and sex. Where HLA class I and class II types were available, the types were taken from metadata supplied by the sample provider, not from assay-based typing.

The immunoSEQ Assay, a bias-controlled multiplex PCR, was used to amplify TCRbeta CDR3 regions from genomic DNA. Per the original workflow: The number of nucleated cells in each sample was estimated by amplification of reference gene primers within the assay. To quantify the absolute abundance of each unique TCRbeta CDR3 rearrangement, sequence reads were collapsed and filtered. For each sample, productive Simpson clonality was calculated as the square root of Simpson's diversity index across productive rearrangements. TCRdb mirrors the immuneACCESS table, restricted to in-frame sequences. Some clones are absent from its copies; in checked studies, under half trace to an unresolved V gene, and the reason for the others is unknown. The V and J calls and clone size are taken from that table; D and trimming were inferred from the DNA. The sample records approximately 350,000 clones, more than 70% of which are singletons. The ten biggest clones cover more than 5.5% of the sample.

The CDR3 contains 15 residues, cysteine and phenylalanine counted. Only the CDR3 region is kept as DNA, spanning 45 bases read in frame from base 1. Clipping removes 8 bases from V and 3 bases from J, with 9 as the unmatched junction base count. For CDR1 and CDR2, the germline V gene lists MDHEN and SYDVKM. Broad study findings and their caveats: The amount of clinical and demographic metadata varied by source and participant and was provided uncurated.

One collaborating source in Seattle enrolled patients during active infection and followed them longitudinally through the course of disease. The collaborating institutions used their own protocols to collect whole blood in K2EDTA tubes. For TCRbeta analysis, collaborators shipped samples as frozen whole blood, isolated PBMCs, or DNA extracted from either of those sample types. As regards this clone: The clone's antigen remains unknown. Base qualities were left out, and no much larger clone turns up one base away.

The chain joins TRBV28 to TRBJ2-3, and 9 bases in between align with TRBD2. Sequenced: peripheral blood. The TCR comes from a woman in her 70s with COVID-19, enrolled during active disease. Here is the DNA: TGTGCCAGCCAGGAGCGGGGGGCGACAACAGATACGCAGTATTTT. The resulting protein is CASQERGATTDTQYF.